The 26 T cell receptor beta chains below were found in one sample sequenced in a study of T cell changes during pregnancy in multiple sclerosis. This table comes from immunoSEQ multiplex PCR, and its TCRdb copy is limited to in-frame clones, with some not included. The sample consists of tens of thousands of clones, 90% of them appearing once. Sequenced here: CD8+ T cells from peripheral blood mononuclear cells, sampled in the first trimester of pregnancy. These receptors were collected from a female donor with multiple sclerosis, enrolled in a pregnancy study.

This clone has a handful of counts. The chain recombines TRBV7-9 with TRBJ2-7; D gene uncertain. The CDR3 sequence is 13 residues long. Germline-derived CDR1 and CDR2 are SEHNR and FQNEAQ (reference sequence). The ends were cut back, 1 base at V and 2 bases at J, with 6 bases in the middle. In nucleotides, the CDR3 is TGTGCCAGCAGCTTAGGACATCCCTACGAGCAGTACTTC. It translates to CASSLGHPYEQYF.

The chain uses TRBV29-1 and TRBJ2-1, with 7 bases matching TRBD2. CDR1 is SQVTM and CDR2 is ANQGSEA in the germline V gene. Germline trimming cut 6 bases from V and 4 bases from J; bases unmatched to any gene: 6. The CDR3 contains 13 residues. CDR3 DNA sequence: TGCAGCGTCCAGGGAGGGGTATACAATGAGCAGTTCTTC. Translating gives CSVQGGVYNEQFF.

The chain joins TRBV7-8 to TRBJ2-7; 11 bases agree with TRBD1. CDR3 length equals 16 residues. Unmatched junction bases numbered 9, after V lost 5 bases and J lost 3 bases. CDR1 and CDR2 (germline): SGHVS, FQNEAQ. This CDR3 is CASSPPPGTGGYEQYF. CDR3 bases: TGTGCCAGCAGCCCCCCACCCGGGACAGGGGGCTACGAGCAGTACTTC.

The genes are TRBV27 and TRBJ2-1; TRBD1 is a possible D gene (5 bases). CDR1 is MNHEY and CDR2 is SMNVEV in the germline V gene (reference sequence). Trimming stripped 8 bases from V and 2 bases from J, with 10 bases between. The CDR3 spans 13 residues. CDR3 region: CASGIGAYNEQFF. The CDR3 nucleotides read TGTGCCAGCGGAATAGGGGCCTACAATGAGCAGTTCTTC.

The chain links TRBV5-1 to TRBJ1-1, with D possibly matching TRBD1 (6 bases). The V end lost 5 bases, the J end lost 5 bases, and 16 bases lay between the germline ends. There are 14 residues in the CDR3. Germline V gene lookup returns CDR1 SGHRS and CDR2 YFSETQ. For the CDR3, the DNA is TGCGCCAGCAGAACCCTCAAGGGGGAGACTGAAGCTTTCTTT. Translating gives CASRTLKGETEAFF.

The V gene is TRBV9, the J gene TRBJ2-5; 8 bases line up with TRBD2. Germline V gives CDR1 SGDLS, CDR2 YYNGEE. This CDR3 contains 14 residues. The V gene end was trimmed by 2 bases and the J gene end by 5 bases; junction bases not matched to a gene: 5. The CDR3 protein is CASSVSGSGETQYF. DNA for the CDR3: TGTGCCAGCAGCGTGAGCGGGAGTGGGGAGACCCAGTACTTC.

The CDR3 region is CASSLGGGGIRSYEQYF. The CDR3 nucleotides are TGTGCCAGCAGCTTAGGGGGGGGCGGGATAAGGTCCTACGAGCAGTACTTC. This rearrangement joins TRBV11-2 to TRBJ2-7; TRBD2 is a possible D gene (7 bases). Trimming cost V 1 base and J 1 base, with 17 bases left between them. This CDR3 contains 17 residues. Germline V gene sequence: CDR1 SGHAT, CDR2 FQNNGV.

In this sample, this clone turned up once. The chain joins TRBV27 to TRBJ1-2; 8 nucleotides match TRBD1. V lost 0 bases to trimming and J lost 7 bases; unmatched junction nucleotides: 4. CDR1 is MNHEY, CDR2 SMNVEV, per germline (reference sequence). The CDR3 is 14 amino acids. The CDR3 coding sequence is TGTGCCAGCAGTTTATCGCGGACAGGGAGTGGCTACACCTTC. Its translation is CASSLSRTGSGYTF.

The chain uses TRBV19 and TRBJ2-1, with TRBD2 matching over 12 bases. The CDR3 length is 15 residues. Unmatched junction bases numbered 2, after V lost 3 bases and J lost 5 bases. Germline CDR1 is LNHDA and CDR2 is SQIVND (reference sequence). CDR3 residues: CASSMRTSGNNEQFF. For the CDR3, the DNA is TGTGCCAGTAGTATGAGGACTAGCGGGAACAATGAGCAGTTCTTC.

This clone was seen once. This chain joins TRBV28 and TRBJ2-5; 7 nucleotides agree with TRBD1. The germline CDR1 and CDR2 sequences are MDHEN and SYDVKM. The V and J ends lost 2 bases and 2 bases, in that order; junction bases with no gene match: 8. The length of the CDR3 is 16 residues. In nucleotides, the CDR3 is TGTGCCAGCAGTTTAGTTCGGGGACAGCCTCAAGAGACCCAGTACTTC. It codes for CASSLVRGQPQETQYF.

The chain combines TRBV9 with TRBJ2-1; possibly TRBD2 for D (5 bases). Looked up from germline, CDR1 is SGDLS and CDR2 is YYNGEE. V lost 0 bases to trimming and J lost 5 bases, with 12 bases between them. There are 15 residues in the CDR3. CDR3: CASSVGVSANNEQFF. The DNA for the CDR3 is TGTGCCAGCAGCGTAGGGGTTAGCGCAAACAATGAGCAGTTCTTC.

This clone was observed once. The chain links TRBV5-1 to TRBJ2-5; TRBD2 matches 9 bases. From germline, CDR1 is SGHRS and CDR2 YFSETQ. This CDR3 comprises 14 residues. The ends lost 3 bases at V and 4 bases at J; junction bases unmatched: 4. CDR3: CASSWSGGRETQYF. The CDR3 coding sequence is TGCGCCAGCAGCTGGAGCGGGGGGAGAGAGACCCAGTACTTC.

The V and J genes are TRBV7-9 and TRBJ1-1; no clear D. The CDR3 contains 14 residues. V was trimmed by 2 bases and J by 4 bases, leaving 11 bases between them. The germline V gene has CDR1 SEHNR and CDR2 FQNEAQ (reference sequence). CDR3: CASSLLELSTEAFF. In nucleotides, the CDR3 is TGTGCCAGCAGCTTACTTGAGCTGAGCACTGAAGCTTTCTTT.

V usage is TRBV28 and J usage is TRBJ1-3; a possible D gene is TRBD1 (5 bases). The germline gives CDR1 MDHEN, CDR2 SYDVKM. CDR3 length: 12 residues. V was shortened by 6 bases and J by 4 bases, with 7 bases between the two germline ends. The CDR3 region has the DNA TGTGCCAGCAGGGACAAGGGAAACACCATATATTTT. Translation gives CASRDKGNTIYF.

The J gene is TRBJ2-5, the V gene TRBV4-3, with 9 bases matching TRBD1. The ends lost 0 bases at V and 5 bases at J; junction bases unmatched: 7. The CDR3 spans 16 residues. Per germline, CDR1 LGHNA and CDR2 YSLEER. The CDR3 sequence: CASSQDQDRGFETQYF. For the CDR3, the DNA is TGCGCCAGCAGCCAAGATCAGGACAGGGGTTTTGAGACCCAGTACTTC.

The V gene is TRBV5-6, the J gene TRBJ1-1, with D unclear. The CDR3 covers 13 residues. Germline CDR1 reads SGHDT; CDR2 reads YYEEEE. V dropped 2 bases and J dropped 1 base, with 6 bases sitting between them. DNA of the CDR3: TGTGCCAGCAGCTTCGCGGGGAACACTGAAGCTTTCTTT. This gives the protein CASSFAGNTEAFF.

The rearrangement links TRBV14 to TRBJ2-2; 8 bases fit TRBD1. The V segment lost 0 bases and the J segment 6 bases; nucleotides outside the gene matches: 18. Germline-derived CDR1 and CDR2 are SGHDN and FVKESK. The CDR3 is 20 residues long. CDR3 nucleotides: TGTGCCAGCAGCCAAGACACCGGGACAGGCCCCAGGGGATCCGCCGGGGAGCTGTTTTTT. It yields the protein CASSQDTGTGPRGSAGELFF.

The chain recombines TRBV15 with TRBJ2-7; D is possibly TRBD2 (5 bases). V dropped 1 base and J dropped 7 bases, with 11 bases sitting between them. This CDR3 region has 13 residues. Germline V lookup: CDR1 LNHNV, CDR2 YYDKDF (reference sequence). CDR3 coding DNA: TGTGCCACCAGCAGAGGGGGAGCGGTTGAGCAGTACTTC. Translation gives CATSRGGAVEQYF.

The chain has TRBV5-4 and TRBJ1-2, with D perhaps matching TRBD1 (5 bases). Trimming left V 0 bases short and J 9 bases short, with 15 bases between. From germline, CDR1 is SGHNT and CDR2 YYREEE (reference sequence). The CDR3 spans 14 residues. The CDR3 spells CASSLGGVRVSYTF. The CDR3 bases are TGTGCCAGCAGCTTGGGGGGGGTTAGGGTCAGCTACACCTTC.

This sequence joins TRBV7-2 and TRBJ2-1; a possible D gene is TRBD1 (6 bases). V lost 3 bases and J 3 bases, leaving 9 bases between the germline ends. The CDR3 spans 14 residues. CDR1 SGHTA and CDR2 FQGNSA come from the germline V gene. The DNA of the CDR3 is TGTGCCAGCAGCTTCGGACAGAACTACAATGAGCAGTTCTTC. Its translation: CASSFGQNYNEQFF. The variable domain in full, with the rest retrieved from reference TRBV7-2 and TRBJ2-1, is GAGVSQSPSNKVTEKGKDVELRCDPISGHTALYWYRQSLGQGLEFLIYFQGNSAPDKSGLPSDRFSAERTGGSVSTLTIQRTQQEDSAVYLCASSFGQNYNEQFFGPGTRLTVL.

The chain uses TRBV7-9 and TRBJ2-1; 7 bases are shared with TRBD2. Losses at the gene ends were 5 bases for V and 2 bases for J; bases not matched to a gene: 6. Germline assignment: CDR1 SEHNR and CDR2 FQNEAQ (reference sequence). The CDR3 has 15 residues. Written as DNA, the CDR3 is TGTGCCAGCAGCCGAGGACTAGGGGCCTACAATGAGCAGTTCTTC. As protein: CASSRGLGAYNEQFF.

The CDR3 DNA reads as TGTGCCAGCAGCCCCCTGACTAGAGCCAAAAACATTCAGTACTTC. It translates to CASSPLTRAKNIQYF. This rearrangement joins TRBV4-2 to TRBJ2-4; D may be TRBD2 (6 bases). The V gene's germline CDR1 is LGHNA and CDR2 YNFKEQ. V was pared by 4 bases and J by 0 bases, with 10 bases between. This CDR3 has 15 residues.

This chain joins TRBV28 and TRBJ2-7, with a tentative D call TRBD2 (5 bases). This CDR3 is 13 amino acids long. V lost 3 bases, J lost 7 bases, and 13 bases lay in between. Germline CDR1 reads MDHEN; CDR2 reads SYDVKM. In DNA, the CDR3 is TGTGCCAGCAGTTTTGGTGAATCGGGGGAGCAGTACTTC. Protein product: CASSFGESGEQYF.

The CDR3 sequence: CASRDLAGENLGDEQYF. The CDR3 DNA sequence: TGTGCCAGCAGAGATCTAGCGGGAGAGAATCTAGGAGACGAGCAGTACTTC. V usage is TRBV7-2 and J usage is TRBJ2-7; 10 bases fit TRBD2. This CDR3 spans 17 amino acids. Trimming at V came to 6 bases and at J to 5 bases, leaving 16 bases not matched to a gene. Germline lookup yields CDR1 SGHTA and CDR2 FQGNSA.

The CDR3 DNA reads TGTGCCAGCAGCCAAGAGGGACGACTAGCGGGCACAGATACGCAGTATTTT. Its translation is CASSQEGRLAGTDTQYF. V usage is TRBV4-2 and J usage is TRBJ2-3; 9 bases are a match to TRBD2. Trimming took 0 bases from V and 1 from J; bases not matched to a gene: 5. Per germline, CDR1 LGHNA and CDR2 YNFKEQ. CDR3 length: 17 residues.

The chain links TRBV10-1 to TRBJ2-7; 10 positions agree with TRBD2. V dropped 2 bases and J dropped 3; count of bases not matched to a gene: 7. The CDR3 extends over 16 amino acids. CDR1 and CDR2 (germline): WNHNN, SYGVQD (reference sequence). In DNA, the CDR3 is TGCGCCAGCAGTGAGACAAGCGGGAGGGTTATCTACGAGCAGTACTTC. Translating gives CASSETSGRVIYEQYF.